These T cell receptor beta chains were read from a single sample in a study of cytomegalovirus exposure and HLA in healthy donors. The table came from immunoSEQ multiplex PCR; TCRdb's copy has only in-frame clones and leaves some out. The table includes about 130,000 clones, roughly 80% detected once. Sequencing was done on a sample of PBMCs. Every receptor here comes from a boy younger than 18 in good health and CMV-seronegative. CDR3s include the opening cysteine and the closing phenylalanine or tryptophan. The D gene is left open where the match is weak. The listing skips clone size in some rows; elsewhere it reads once, few, many or a size class.

>TRBJ1-2|TRBV5-4|TRBD1|few
CASSLWTGANYGYTF
TGTGCCAGCAGCTTGTGGACAGGGGCAAACTATGGCTACACCTTC
>TRBJ2-7|TRBV25-1|TRBD1|.
CASSEETGGSYEQYF
TGTGCCAGCAGTGAAGAGACAGGGGGTTCCTACGAGCAGTACTTC
>TRBJ1-1|TRBV19|.|.
CASSKVDNTEAFF
TGTGCCAGTAGTAAAGTAGATAACACTGAAGCTTTCTTT
>TRBJ2-3|TRBV7-3|.|.
CASSLPGRSAQYF
TGTGCCAGCAGCCTCCCAGGGCGGAGTGCGCAGTATTTT
>TRBJ2-3|TRBV7-9|.|.
CASSLGPSTDTQYF
TGTGCCAGCAGCTTAGGGCCAAGCACAGATACGCAGTATTTT
>TRBJ2-3|TRBV4-1|TRBD2|.
CASSLYGLAGTTDTQYF
TGCGCCAGCAGCCTATACGGACTAGCGGGTACCACAGATACGCAGTATTTT
>TRBJ2-7|TRBV5-4|.|.
CASSLGGSGTYEQYF
TGTGCCAGCAGCTTGGGAGGTAGCGGTACCTACGAGCAGTACTTC
>TRBJ2-7|TRBV7-9|TRBD2|.
CASIPLAGLEQYF
TGTGCCAGCATCCCCCTAGCGGGGTTAGAGCAGTACTTC
>TRBJ2-7|TRBV27|.|.
CASSSGTLGIYEQYF
TGTGCCAGCAGTTCCGGGACTTTGGGAATCTACGAGCAGTACTTC
>TRBJ2-5|TRBV5-1|TRBD2|.
CASSSGLAGPQETQYF
TGCGCCAGCAGCAGCGGACTAGCGGGACCCCAAGAGACCCAGTACTTC
>TRBJ1-1|TRBV6-5|.|.
CASSYSTQANTEAFF
TGTGCCAGCAGTTACTCGACCCAGGCAAACACTGAAGCTTTCTTT
>TRBJ2-1|TRBV30|.|.
CAWNRDSSNGQFF
TGTGCCTGGAATCGGGACTCATCGAATGGGCAGTTCTTC
>TRBJ2-5|TRBV19|.|.
CASSIQGRETQYF
TGTGCCAGTAGTATACAGGGGCGAGAGACCCAGTACTTC
>TRBJ1-2|TRBV15|.|.
CATSRGDSYGYTF
TGTGCCACCAGCAGAGGAGACAGTTATGGCTACACCTTC
>TRBJ2-5|TRBV2|.|once
CASSEVASTPETQYF
TGTGCCAGCAGTGAAGTGGCTTCGACACCAGAGACCCAGTACTTC